This passage covers 27 T cell receptor beta chains from one sample sequenced in a study of blood T cell repertoires in COVID-19. Generated by immunoSEQ multiplex PCR, the TCRdb table keeps only in-frame clones and is missing some. The sample yields 350,000 or so clones, less than 90% seen once. Sequencing input: PBMCs or T cells enriched from blood (not recorded which). The receptors stem from a young woman who had recovered from COVID-19.

V and J are TRBV19 and TRBJ2-5, with 9 bases matching TRBD2. V gave up 5 bases and J gave up 4 bases; unmatched junction bases: 14. The CDR3 is made up of 17 amino acids. Germline V gene sequence: CDR1 LNHDA, CDR2 SQIVND (reference sequence). The chain's CDR3 is CASSSLLGTSRRETQYF. The CDR3 DNA reads TGTGCCAGTAGTTCCCTATTGGGGACTAGCAGACGAGAGACCCAGTACTTC. The entire variable domain, with the rest obtained from reference TRBV19 and TRBJ2-5, is as follows: DGGITQSPKYLFRKEGQNVTLSCEQNLNHDAMYWYRQDPGQGLRLIYYSQIVNDFQKGDIAEGYSVSREKKESFPLTVTSAQKNPTAFYLCASSSLLGTSRRETQYFGPGTRLLVL.

The CDR3 region has the DNA TGCGCCAGCAGCCGGACTGGCTACGAGCAGTACTTC. Amino acid sequence: CASSRTGYEQYF. The gene calls are TRBV4-1 and TRBJ2-7, with a possible D match to TRBD2 (5 bases). With 4 bases removed from V and 3 bases from J, the gap between germline ends came to 7 bases. This CDR3 spans 12 amino acids. CDR1 is MGHRA and CDR2 is YSYEKL in the germline V gene.

The chain combines TRBV21-1 with TRBJ1-2; TRBD1 was called by the table and not checked on the DNA. TRBV21-1 constitutes a pseudogene. The CDR3 covers 17 residues. CDR3 coding DNA: TGTGCCAGCAGCAAAGAAGGATTGGGGGACAGCAACTATGGCTACACCTTC. This sequence encodes CASSKEGLGDSNYGYTF.

The gene calls are TRBV11-2 and TRBJ1-2; TRBD1 aligns across 9 bases. J was trimmed by 8 bases and V by 5 bases; bases with no gene match: 15. Looked up from germline, CDR1 is SGHAT and CDR2 is FQNNGV. The CDR3 spans 16 residues. CDR3 sequence (DNA): TGTGCCAGCAGCGGCCTCTCGGACAGGGGACCCAAAGGCTACACCTTC. This codes for CASSGLSDRGPKGYTF. Full variable domain (outside the CDR3, taken from reference TRBV11-2 and TRBJ1-2): EAGVAQSPRYKIIEKRQSVAFWCNPISGHATLYWYQQILGQGPKLLIQFQNNGVVDDSQLPKDRFSAERLKGVDSTLKIQPAKLEDSAVYLCASSGLSDRGPKGYTFGSGTRLTVV.

The chain couples TRBV28 to TRBJ1-4; D is unclear. The CDR3 spans 15 residues. The V gene lost 5 bases and the J gene lost 8 bases, with 18 bases spanning the gap. Looked up from germline, CDR1 is MDHEN and CDR2 is SYDVKM. The DNA for the CDR3 is TGTGCCAGCAGTCCTTTTGAGGGAACATGGGAAAAACTGTTTTTT. It encodes CASSPFEGTWEKLFF.

The chain combines TRBV7-8 with TRBJ2-5; TRBD1 matches at 9 bases. V was pared by 2 bases and J by 5 bases, with 6 bases of the junction left unmatched. The CDR3 sequence is 15 residues long. The germline CDR1 and CDR2 sequences are SGHVS and FQNEAQ. The CDR3 reads CASSLSGQGGETQYF. In DNA, the CDR3 is TGTGCCAGCAGCTTATCGGGACAGGGTGGCGAGACCCAGTACTTC.

The V call is TRBV2, the J call TRBJ2-3, with TRBD1 identical over 8 bases. The J segment lost 5 bases and the V segment lost 8 bases, leaving 9 bases of the junction unmatched. CDR1 is SNHLY, CDR2 FYNNEI, per germline. This CDR3 is built from 14 residues. The CDR3: CASVAAGGVDTQYF. The CDR3, as DNA: TGTGCCAGCGTTGCTGCAGGGGGCGTAGATACGCAGTATTTT.

The chain carries TRBV28 and TRBJ1-6, with D perhaps matching TRBD1 (5 bases). Looked up from germline, CDR1 is MDHEN and CDR2 is SYDVKM. This CDR3 spans 16 amino acids. The V and J ends lost 2 bases and 0 bases respectively, with 8 bases between them. As DNA, the CDR3 is TGTGCCAGCAGTTTAACAGGTAGCTCCTATAATTCACCCCTCCACTTT. Translated: CASSLTGSSYNSPLHF.

The rearrangement links TRBV29-1 to TRBJ2-7; the match to TRBD1 covers 7 bases. CDR1 and CDR2 (germline): SQVTM, ANQGSEA. With V trimmed by 5 bases and J by 5 bases, 12 bases remained unmatched. This CDR3 region has 14 residues. As DNA, the CDR3 is TGCAGCGTTACGTCTACTTCTACAGGGGACGAGCAGTACTTC. This encodes CSVTSTSTGDEQYF.

The V call is TRBV30, the J call TRBJ1-2, with 9 bases aligning to TRBD1. CDR3 size: 15 residues. Trimming removed 1 base from V and 4 bases from J; junction bases left unmatched: 7. Germline lookup yields CDR1 GTSNPN and CDR2 SVGIG (reference sequence). CDR3 coding DNA: TGTGCCTGGAGTGGCAACAAACAGGGGGCCTATGGCTACACCTTC. This sequence encodes CAWSGNKQGAYGYTF.

The chain is built from TRBV29-1 and TRBJ1-2; 9 bases are a match to TRBD1. Looked up from germline, CDR1 is SQVTM and CDR2 is ANQGSEA. V shed 7 bases and J 5 bases; nucleotides not matched to a gene: 8. The CDR3 has 13 residues. DNA of the CDR3: TGCAGCGGCAGTACAGGGGGCGCATATGGCTACACCTTC. Translating it yields CSGSTGGAYGYTF.

The V and J genes are TRBV6-6 and TRBJ2-7, with D maybe TRBD2 (6 bases). Trimming left V 7 bases short and J 0 bases short, with 16 bases between. Germline lookup yields CDR1 MNHNY and CDR2 SVGAGI (reference sequence). This CDR3 spans 15 amino acids. The CDR3, as DNA: TGTGCCAGCATTAGGGACGGGGGAAGCTCCTACGAGCAGTACTTC. As protein: CASIRDGGSSYEQYF.

CDR3 in amino acids: CASSLVERDTQYF. The CDR3 DNA is TGTGCCAGCAGCTTAGTTGAGCGAGATACGCAGTATTTT. The chain links TRBV11-3 to TRBJ2-3; D gene ambiguous. Trimming left V 1 base short and J 5 bases short, with 7 bases between. The germline CDR1 and CDR2 sequences are SGHNT and YENEEA. CDR3 length: 13 residues.

The chain is built from TRBV19 and TRBJ1-6; unclear D gene. The CDR3 covers 14 residues. Germline CDR1 LNHDA, CDR2 SQIVND (reference sequence). The germline V and J ends were trimmed by 3 bases and 9 bases, with 12 bases remaining between them. The CDR3 region has the DNA TGTGCCAGTAGTATCGACCGTAGCGGTTCACCCCTCCACTTT. Amino acid sequence: CASSIDRSGSPLHF.

In nucleotides, the CDR3 is TGTGCCAGCAGTTCGGGACAGGGTGGTTGGCACGAGCAGTACTTC. Encoded protein: CASSSGQGGWHEQYF. The gene calls are TRBV28 and TRBJ2-7, with 9 bases fitting TRBD1. The CDR3 is made up of 15 amino acids. CDR1 is MDHEN and CDR2 is SYDVKM in the germline V gene. The J segment lost 5 bases and the V segment lost 4 bases, leaving 9 bases of the junction unmatched. Drawing the rest from reference TRBV28 and TRBJ2-7, the complete variable domain is DVKVTQSSRYLVKRTGEKVFLECVQDMDHENMFWYRQDPGLGLRLIYFSYDVKMKEKGDIPEGYSVSREKKERFSLILESASTNQTSMYLCASSSGQGGWHEQYFGPGTRLTVT.

The chain carries TRBV19 and TRBJ1-5, with TRBD1 as a possible D gene (5 bases). V was pared by 3 bases and J by 7 bases, with 13 bases between. This CDR3 has 14 amino acids. CDR1 and CDR2 (germline): LNHDA, SQIVND (reference sequence). CDR3 nucleotides: TGTGCCAGTAGTATCCGCAGGGCAGGGCAGCCCCAGCATTTT. It specifies CASSIRRAGQPQHF.

CDR3 coding DNA: TGTGCCAGCAGCGAGGGACAGGGGCGCAATCAGCCCCAGCATTTT. Translation gives CASSEGQGRNQPQHF. The chain combines TRBV11-2 with TRBJ1-5; 10 bases are a match to TRBD1. CDR3 size: 15 residues. The trim removed 5 bases at V and 2 bases at J, leaving 3 bases unmatched. In germline, CDR1 is SGHAT, CDR2 FQNNGV.

The chain carries TRBV12-2 and TRBJ1-6. TRBV12-2 is flagged as a pseudogene. CDR3 length: 17 amino acids. Written as DNA, the CDR3 is TGTGCAAGTCGCCTACCGCGGCTGGCCGGCGCTAATTCACCCCTCCACTTT. Its translation is CASRLPRLAGANSPLHF.

The gene calls are TRBV3-1 (or the pseudogene TRBV3-2) and TRBJ1-1, with D possibly being TRBD1 (5 bases). There are 17 residues in the CDR3. V shed 4 bases and J shed 0 bases, with 18 bases lying between them. Germline assignment: CDR1 LGHDT and CDR2 YNNKEL (reference sequence). CDR3 sequence: CASSPPNSQGLNTEAFF. CDR3 DNA: TGTGCCAGCAGCCCCCCAAATTCGCAGGGATTGAACACTGAAGCTTTCTTT.

V is TRBV7-2 and J is TRBJ1-3; the D is unclear. Germline CDR1 and CDR2: SGHTA and FQGNSA. The V gene lost 3 bases and the J gene lost 0 bases, with 6 bases spanning the gap. The CDR3 sequence is 14 residues long. The CDR3 nucleotides are TGTGCCAGCAGCTTCGGGGACTCTGGAAACACCATATATTTT. Translation: CASSFGDSGNTIYF.

This chain uses TRBV19 with TRBJ2-2; no clear D. V lost 7 bases, J lost 8 bases, and 11 bases lay in between. Germline-derived CDR1 and CDR2 are LNHDA and SQIVND (reference sequence). CDR3 length: 12 residues. CDR3 sequence reads: CASTMAAGELFF. CDR3 DNA sequence: TGTGCCAGTACCATGGCAGCGGGGGAGCTGTTTTTT.

Points on this clone: Other DNA variants within this sample encode the same CDR3. CDR3 residues: CAISEGRGYEQYF. CDR3 nucleotide sequence: TGTGCCATCAGTGAGGGCAGGGGCTACGAGCAGTACTTC. The J gene is TRBJ2-7, the V gene TRBV10-3; a possible D gene is TRBD1 (6 bases). Germline-derived CDR1 and CDR2 are ENHRY and SYGVKD. The V gene lost 2 bases and the J gene lost 3 bases, with 8 bases spanning the gap. The CDR3 spans 13 residues.

This chain joins TRBV6-5 and TRBJ1-2; the D gene is possibly TRBD1 (5 bases). Deletions cut 7 bases from V and 5 bases from J, with 14 bases between. Germline-derived CDR1 and CDR2 are MNHEY and SVGAGI. This CDR3 is 13 amino acids long. The CDR3 nucleotides read TGTGCCAGCACCCCGGGAGGACAATATGGCTACACCTTC. It translates to CASTPGGQYGYTF.

The chain combines TRBV7-9 with TRBJ1-1; maybe TRBD1 (6 bases). Germline CDR1 SEHNR, CDR2 FQNEAQ (reference sequence). The CDR3 has 14 amino acids. The germline V and J ends were trimmed by 5 bases and 11 bases, with 21 bases remaining between them. The DNA for the CDR3 is TGTGCCAGCAGCCGCCCAATCCCAGGGGAGGGGGCTTTCTTT. Residues: CASSRPIPGEGAFF.

On this clone itself: Other DNA sequences in the sample encode the same CDR3. The chain recombines TRBV18 with TRBJ1-2; 7 positions match TRBD1. V lost 0 bases to trimming and J lost 0 bases; unmatched junction nucleotides: 1. The CDR3 length is 15 residues. Germline-derived CDR1 and CDR2 are KGHSH and LQKENI. CDR3 nucleotides: TGTGCCAGCTCACCACCGGGGACAGCTAACTATGGCTACACCTTC. Amino acid sequence: CASSPPGTANYGYTF.

The chain combines TRBV7-2 with TRBJ2-7, with D possibly TRBD1 on 5 matching bases. CDR1 is SGHTA and CDR2 is FQGNSA in the germline V gene. The CDR3 is 13 amino acids. The V gene lost 6 bases and the J gene lost 7 bases, with 16 bases spanning the gap. The DNA of the CDR3 is TGTGCCAGCAGTCTGGGGCTACTTAAGGAGCAGTACTTC. Translating gives CASSLGLLKEQYF.

The J gene is TRBJ2-3, the V gene TRBV27, with 10 bases that match TRBD2. Germline loops: CDR1 MNHEY, CDR2 SMNVEV (reference sequence). With 6 bases clipped from V and 7 bases from J, the junction kept 25 bases outside the gene matches. CDR3 length equals 20 residues. CDR3 DNA: TGTGCCAGCAGCCGACCCACCCAGCAGCGGGGGGGCCCTAATGGGTATACGCAGTATTTT. Amino acid sequence: CASSRPTQQRGGPNGYTQYF.